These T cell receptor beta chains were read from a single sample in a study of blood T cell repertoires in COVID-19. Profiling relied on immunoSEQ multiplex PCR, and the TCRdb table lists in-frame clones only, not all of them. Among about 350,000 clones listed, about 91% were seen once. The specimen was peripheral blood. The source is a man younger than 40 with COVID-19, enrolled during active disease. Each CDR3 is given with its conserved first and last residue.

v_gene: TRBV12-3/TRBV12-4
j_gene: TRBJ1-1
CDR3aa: CASSLVRRGEAFF

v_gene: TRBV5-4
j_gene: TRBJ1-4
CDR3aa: CASSTGTGNEKLFF

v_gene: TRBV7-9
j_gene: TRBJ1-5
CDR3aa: CASSTQGKGNQPQHF

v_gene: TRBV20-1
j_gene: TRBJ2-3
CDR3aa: CSASLQDTQYF

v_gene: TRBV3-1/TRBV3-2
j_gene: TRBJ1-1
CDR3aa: CASSQGFRGPTEAFF

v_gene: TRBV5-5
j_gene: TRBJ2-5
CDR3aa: CASRLRGDRQETQYF

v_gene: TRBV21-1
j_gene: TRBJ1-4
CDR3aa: CASSRDRSEKLFF

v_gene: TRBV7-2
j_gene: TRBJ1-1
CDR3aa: CASSFGTVLNTEAFF

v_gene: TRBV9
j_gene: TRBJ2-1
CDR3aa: CASSSRGTGQNYNEQFF

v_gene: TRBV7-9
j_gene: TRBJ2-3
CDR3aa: CASSPVGGSTDTQYF

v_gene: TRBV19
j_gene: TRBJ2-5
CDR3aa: CASRPTGPNQETQYF

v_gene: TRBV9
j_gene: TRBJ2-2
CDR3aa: CASSVPLLAGDSGELFF

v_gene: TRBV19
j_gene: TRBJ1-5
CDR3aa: CASRDRKQNQPQHF

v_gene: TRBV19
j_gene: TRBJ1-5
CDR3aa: CASKLGAVNQPQHF

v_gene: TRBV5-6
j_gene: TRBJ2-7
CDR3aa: CASSLWGTIDISEQYF

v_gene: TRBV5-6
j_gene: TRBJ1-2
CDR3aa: CASRPRDRINYGYTF

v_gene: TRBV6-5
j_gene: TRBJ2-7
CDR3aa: CASIWERGYEQYF

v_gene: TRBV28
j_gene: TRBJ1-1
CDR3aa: CASSPIRVNTEAFF

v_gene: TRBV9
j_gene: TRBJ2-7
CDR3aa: CASSVHGTSGRAYEQYF

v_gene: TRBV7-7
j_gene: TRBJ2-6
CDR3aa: CASSSQGAGANVLTF

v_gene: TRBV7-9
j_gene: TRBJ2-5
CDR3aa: CASSLERFRGQETQYF

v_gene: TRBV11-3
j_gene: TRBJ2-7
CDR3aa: CASSLQGAGEQYF

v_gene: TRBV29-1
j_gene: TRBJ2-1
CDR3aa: CSANGQGYNEQFF

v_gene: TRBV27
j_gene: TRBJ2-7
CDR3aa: CASLPLAGRSSYEQYF

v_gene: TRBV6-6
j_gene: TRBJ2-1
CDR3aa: CASSPGTSGYNEQFF

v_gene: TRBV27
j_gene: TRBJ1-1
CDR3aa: CASSTPGQGVNTEAFF

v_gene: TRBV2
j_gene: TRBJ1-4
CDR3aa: CASGRMGKLFF

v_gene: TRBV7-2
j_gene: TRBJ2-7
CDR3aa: CASSLGGQGLDEQYF

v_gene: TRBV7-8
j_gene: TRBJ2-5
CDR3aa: CASSPQTGGQGSSETQYF

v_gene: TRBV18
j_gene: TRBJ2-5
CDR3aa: CASSPLTEDRGSQETQYF

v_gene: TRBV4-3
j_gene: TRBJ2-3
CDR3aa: CASSQGTSGSLASFAQYF

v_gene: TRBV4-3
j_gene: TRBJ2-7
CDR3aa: CASSQTGGTGGFYEQYF

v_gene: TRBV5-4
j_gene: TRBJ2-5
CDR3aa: CASSRGHKETQYF

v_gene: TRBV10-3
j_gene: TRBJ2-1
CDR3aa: CAISESTILGEQFF

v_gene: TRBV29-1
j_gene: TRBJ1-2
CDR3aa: CSVEGQDRGYTF

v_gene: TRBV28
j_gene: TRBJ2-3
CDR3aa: CASRPATGTGDSDTQYF

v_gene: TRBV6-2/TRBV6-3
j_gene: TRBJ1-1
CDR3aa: CASSYAGISNTEAFF

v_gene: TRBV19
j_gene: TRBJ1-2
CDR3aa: CASSRTVDYGYTF

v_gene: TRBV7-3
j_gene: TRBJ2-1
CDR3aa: CASSPWIGDRGLNEQFF

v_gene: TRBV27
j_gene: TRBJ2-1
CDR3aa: CAAGGQGYNEQFF

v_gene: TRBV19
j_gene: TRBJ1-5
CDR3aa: CASTGGINQPQHF

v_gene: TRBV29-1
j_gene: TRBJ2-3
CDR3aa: CSVEVASVDTQYF

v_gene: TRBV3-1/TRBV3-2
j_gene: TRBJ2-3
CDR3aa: CASSRGSRGDTQYF

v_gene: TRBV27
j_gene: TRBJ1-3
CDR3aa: CASSFRRGNTIYF

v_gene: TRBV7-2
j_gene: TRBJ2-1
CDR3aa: CASSSRTSGYNEQFF

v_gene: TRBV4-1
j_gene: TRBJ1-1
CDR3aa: CASSRRGRDTEAFF